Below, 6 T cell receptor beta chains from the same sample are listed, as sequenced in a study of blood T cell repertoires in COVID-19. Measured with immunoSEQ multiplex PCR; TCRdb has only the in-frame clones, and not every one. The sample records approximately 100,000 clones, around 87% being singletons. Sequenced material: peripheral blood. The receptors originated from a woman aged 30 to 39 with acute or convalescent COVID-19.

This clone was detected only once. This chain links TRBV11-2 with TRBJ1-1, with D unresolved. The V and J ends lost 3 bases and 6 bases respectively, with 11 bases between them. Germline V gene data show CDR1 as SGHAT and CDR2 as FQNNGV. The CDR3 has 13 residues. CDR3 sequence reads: CASSLVGGAEAFF. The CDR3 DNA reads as TGTGCCAGCAGCTTGGTCGGAGGCGCTGAAGCTTTCTTT.

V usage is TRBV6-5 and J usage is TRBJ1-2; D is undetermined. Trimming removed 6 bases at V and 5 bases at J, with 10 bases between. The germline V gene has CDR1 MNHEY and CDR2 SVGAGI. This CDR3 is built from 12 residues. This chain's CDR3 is CASSPIGYGYTF. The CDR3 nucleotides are TGTGCCAGCAGCCCAATCGGGTATGGCTACACCTTC.

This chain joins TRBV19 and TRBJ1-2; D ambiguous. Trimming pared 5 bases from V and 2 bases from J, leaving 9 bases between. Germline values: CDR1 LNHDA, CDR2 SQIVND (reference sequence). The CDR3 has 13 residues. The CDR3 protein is CASSDTGNYGYTF. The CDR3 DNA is TGTGCCAGTAGTGATACGGGGAACTATGGCTACACCTTC.

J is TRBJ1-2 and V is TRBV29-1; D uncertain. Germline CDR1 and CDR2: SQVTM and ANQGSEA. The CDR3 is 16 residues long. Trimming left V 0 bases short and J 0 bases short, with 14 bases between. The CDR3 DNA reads TGCAGCGTTGAAGATCCAAGAAGAGGAGCTAACTATGGCTACACCTTC. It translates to CSVEDPRRGANYGYTF. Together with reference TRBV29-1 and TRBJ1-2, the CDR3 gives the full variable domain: SAVISQKPSRDICQRGTSLTIQCQVDSQVTMMFWYRQQPGQSLTLIATANQGSEATYESGFVIDKFPISRPNLTFSTLTVSNMSPEDSSIYLCSVEDPRRGANYGYTFGSGTRLTVV.

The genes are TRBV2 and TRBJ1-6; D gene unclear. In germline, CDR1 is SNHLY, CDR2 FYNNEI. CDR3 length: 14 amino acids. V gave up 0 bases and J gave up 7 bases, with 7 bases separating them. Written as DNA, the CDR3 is TGTGCCAGCAGTGAAGCGCGGAAGAATTCACCCCTCCACTTT. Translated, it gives CASSEARKNSPLHF.

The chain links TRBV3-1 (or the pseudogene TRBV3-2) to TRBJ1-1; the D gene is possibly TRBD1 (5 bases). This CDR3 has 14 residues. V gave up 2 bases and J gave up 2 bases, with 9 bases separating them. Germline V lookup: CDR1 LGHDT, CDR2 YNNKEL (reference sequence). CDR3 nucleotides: TGTGCCAGCAGCCAATATCAGGGTAACACTGAAGCTTTCTTT. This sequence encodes CASSQYQGNTEAFF.